A selection of T cell receptor beta chains follows, all from one sample in a study of T cell responses to AZD1222 COVID-19 vaccine. Generated by immunoSEQ multiplex PCR, the TCRdb table keeps only in-frame clones and is missing some. The sample consists of some 150,000 clones, around 91% of them appearing once. Here the sequenced sample was peripheral blood, taken on day 0 of AZD1222 vaccination. Receptors originate from an adult in good health. The conserved cysteine and the conserved F or W are not part of the CDR3 here.

cdr3_aa	v_call	j_call	cdr3_length
SVESRGLAGGLAKNIQY	TRBV29-1	TRBJ2-4	17
ASSESGGLAPH	TRBV6-1	TRBJ2-7	11
ASSYKGTGGGGYT	TRBV6-5	TRBJ1-2	13
ASSSGQSYEQY	TRBV11-2	TRBJ2-7	11
ASSPTPRGEQF	TRBV19	TRBJ2-1	11
ASSKVGGSLTGELF	TRBV21-1	TRBJ2-2	14
ASSPPGGIGTEAF	TRBV18	TRBJ1-1	13
ASTTREKLF	TRBV2	TRBJ1-4	9
ASSVGDGALYGYT	TRBV9	TRBJ1-2	13
ASSIIQSSGNTIY	TRBV19	TRBJ1-3	13
ASSNGHYGYT	TRBV6-2/TRBV6-3	TRBJ1-2	10
AIGKQEPPYEQY	TRBV10-3	TRBJ2-7	12
ASSQTSTGEQY	TRBV4-2	TRBJ2-7	11
ASSPGTSGGGVYEQY	TRBV5-1	TRBJ2-7	15
ASSLGNPSSPLH	TRBV11-2	TRBJ1-6	12
ASRERDLYQPQH	TRBV19	TRBJ1-5	12
ASRGGWQGEEKLF	TRBV7-9	TRBJ1-4	13
ASSSGTHIF	TRBV10-1	TRBJ1-1	9
ATSASGQVQETQY	TRBV24-1	TRBJ2-5	13
ASSSDLNTEAF	TRBV18	TRBJ1-1	11
ASSEIRGHEQF	TRBV27	TRBJ2-1	11
ATSGPADPEEKLF	TRBV15	TRBJ1-4	13
ASSMSKRDTQY	TRBV19	TRBJ2-3	11
ASSARQYSGANVLT	TRBV9	TRBJ2-6	14
ASSARDRGINEAF	TRBV9	TRBJ1-1	13
ASSLGGNTEAF	TRBV11-2	TRBJ1-1	11
ASSSTQRWREGNEQF	TRBV5-6	TRBJ2-1	15